What follows are 30 T cell receptor beta chains derived from one specimen sequenced in a study of OX40 agonist ivuxolimab in advanced cancers. Generated by immunoSEQ multiplex PCR, the TCRdb table keeps only in-frame clones and is missing some. Among roughly 80,000 clones, around 85% were seen once, and the ten largest hold roughly 2%. Sequencing used CD4+ or CD8+ T cells sorted from blood, obtained in a trial of the OX40 agonist ivuxolimab. These receptors were collected from an adult with an advanced solid tumor such as melanoma, head and neck, liver or kidney cancer.

The chain couples TRBV5-1 to TRBJ1-1, with D perhaps TRBD1 (5 bases). Germline-derived CDR1 and CDR2 are SGHRS and YFSETQ. The CDR3 length is 15 residues. The V end lost 0 bases, the J end lost 0 bases, and 9 bases lay between the germline ends. The CDR3 nucleotides read TGCGCCAGCAGCTTGGTTACAGGAATGAACACTGAAGCTTTCTTT. Its protein product is CASSLVTGMNTEAFF.

The chain carries TRBV7-9 and TRBJ2-1; 11 bases are a match to TRBD2. This CDR3 contains 16 residues. The junction had 7 bases not matched to a gene; V was cut back by 5 bases and J by 4 bases. CDR1 and CDR2 from the germline V gene are SEHNR and FQNEAQ (reference sequence). CDR3 residues: CASSPPSGGSYNEQFF. The CDR3 nucleotides read TGTGCCAGCAGCCCACCTAGCGGGGGGAGTTACAATGAGCAGTTCTTC.

CDR3 sequence: CASSINTPGELFF. CDR3 nucleotides: TGTGCCAGTAGTATAAATACACCGGGGGAGCTGTTTTTT. The V call is TRBV19, the J call TRBJ2-2; D uncertain. This CDR3 is built from 13 residues. CDR1 and CDR2 (germline): LNHDA, SQIVND (reference sequence). The V end lost 2 bases, the J end lost 8 bases, and 9 bases lay between the germline ends. The full variable domain, with the rest looked up from reference TRBV19 and TRBJ2-2, is DGGITQSPKYLFRKEGQNVTLSCEQNLNHDAMYWYRQDPGQGLRLIYYSQIVNDFQKGDIAEGYSVSREKKESFPLTVTSAQKNPTAFYLCASSINTPGELFFGEGSRLTVL.

The J gene is TRBJ2-5, the V gene TRBV7-3; D unresolved. CDR1 is SGHTA and CDR2 is FQGTGA in the germline V gene. Between the trimmed V and J ends, which lost 2 bases and 5 bases, there was a span of 9 bases. The CDR3 consists of 13 residues. The chain's CDR3 is CASSLASWETQYF. The CDR3 DNA follows: TGTGCCAGCAGCTTAGCCTCATGGGAGACCCAGTACTTC.

The V call is TRBV6-1, the J call TRBJ1-5; a possible D gene is TRBD1 (5 bases). This CDR3 comprises 14 residues. Germline loops: CDR1 MNHNS, CDR2 SASEGT. Trimming left V 6 bases short and J 3 bases short, with 12 bases between. CDR3 DNA: TGTGCCAGCAGCTCGCGGGGCTCCAATCAGCCCCAGCATTTT. Protein product: CASSSRGSNQPQHF.

This clone has just a few counts. This sequence joins TRBV6-5 and TRBJ2-1; no clear D gene. V was clipped by 5 bases and J by 9 bases, with 11 bases between them. The CDR3 is 12 residues long. Per germline, CDR1 MNHEY and CDR2 SVGAGI. The CDR3 bases are TGTGCCAGCAGTGACCAGCTCGGTGAGCAGTTCTTC. Amino acid sequence: CASSDQLGEQFF.

The J gene is TRBJ2-5, the V gene TRBV5-1; the D gene is possibly TRBD1 (6 bases). V lost 9 bases to trimming and J lost 3 bases, with 30 bases between them. Germline values: CDR1 SGHRS, CDR2 YFSETQ. This CDR3 spans 18 amino acids. The CDR3 nucleotides are TGCGCCATCAGGGGCCCGGAATTCTGGGCCAGCGGCAAAGAGACCCAGTACTTC. Its protein is CAIRGPEFWASGKETQYF. The full variable domain, completed using reference TRBV5-1 and TRBJ2-5, is KAGVTQTPRYLIKTRGQQVTLSCSPISGHRSVSWYQQTPGQGLQFLFEYFSETQRNKGNFPGRFSGRQFSNSRSEMNVSTLELGDSALYLCAIRGPEFWASGKETQYFGPGTRLLVL.

The J gene is TRBJ2-5, the V gene TRBV9; 7 bases fit TRBD2. The CDR3 sequence is 15 residues long. CDR1 is SGDLS and CDR2 is YYNGEE in the germline V gene. J lost 5 bases, V lost 2 bases, and 9 bases had no gene match. CDR3 sequence reads: CASSVQGDGRETQYF. The CDR3 coding sequence is TGTGCCAGCAGCGTTCAGGGTGACGGGAGGGAGACCCAGTACTTC.

The chain carries TRBV15 and TRBJ1-6, with D perhaps TRBD1 (5 bases). V lost 5 bases, J lost 0 bases, and 14 bases lay in between. Germline V gene data show CDR1 as LNHNV and CDR2 as YYDKDF (reference sequence). The CDR3 loop spans 17 amino acids. CDR3 bases: TGTGCCACCAGCCCGACGACAGTTAGCTCCTATAATTCACCCCTCCACTTT. Amino acid sequence: CATSPTTVSSYNSPLHF. Using reference TRBV15 and TRBJ1-6 for the parts outside the CDR3, the full variable domain is DAMVIQNPRYQVTQFGKPVTLSCSQTLNHNVMYWYQQKSSQAPKLLFHYYDKDFNNEADTPDNFQSRRPNTSFCFLDIRSPGLGDTAMYLCATSPTTVSSYNSPLHFGNGTRLTVT.

V usage is TRBV6-1 and J usage is TRBJ2-2, with unresolved D. This CDR3 has 15 residues. Trimming cost V 8 bases and J 1 base, with 14 bases left between them. From germline, CDR1 is MNHNS and CDR2 SASEGT. CDR3 DNA sequence: TGTGCCAGCCCATACCCCCCGGGGAACACCGGGGAGCTGTTTTTT. Its translation is CASPYPPGNTGELFF.

This chain links TRBV7-9 with TRBJ2-1; 13 bases line up with TRBD2. Germline-derived CDR1 and CDR2 are SEHNR and FQNEAQ (reference sequence). The CDR3 covers 17 residues. After removal of 5 bases from V and 7 bases from J, the junction contained 11 bases not matched to a gene. CDR3 protein: CASSPLPTSGGVNEQFF. DNA for the CDR3: TGTGCCAGCAGCCCGCTTCCTACTAGCGGGGGGGTTAATGAGCAGTTCTTC. The complete variable domain, with remaining parts taken from reference TRBV7-9 and TRBJ2-1, reads DTGVSQNPRHKITKRGQNVTFRCDPISEHNRLYWYRQTLGQGPEFLTYFQNEAQLEKSRLLSDRFSAERPKGSFSTLEIQRTEQGDSAMYLCASSPLPTSGGVNEQFFGPGTRLTVL.

This sequence joins TRBV7-2 and TRBJ1-4; 8 nucleotides match TRBD1. The CDR3 spans 15 residues. Germline-derived CDR1 and CDR2 are SGHTA and FQGNSA. V lost 6 bases and J lost 2; bases outside the gene matches: 5. The CDR3 sequence is CASRPQGATNEKLFF. CDR3 DNA sequence: TGTGCCAGCAGGCCCCAGGGGGCTACTAATGAAAAACTGTTTTTT.

V usage is TRBV5-1 and J usage is TRBJ1-1; D is possibly TRBD1 (5 bases). The V gene's germline CDR1 is SGHRS and CDR2 YFSETQ. CDR3 size: 14 residues. V lost 3 bases to trimming and J lost 5 bases, with 14 bases between them. The DNA of the CDR3 is TGCGCCAGCAGCTCCCTCCGGGGGAGGACTGAAGCTTTCTTT. It specifies CASSSLRGRTEAFF.

The gene calls are TRBV7-9 and TRBJ1-4; TRBD1 agrees at 8 bases. Unmatched junction bases numbered 5, after V lost 4 bases and J lost 4 bases. CDR3 length: 15 residues. The germline gives CDR1 SEHNR, CDR2 FQNEAQ (reference sequence). The CDR3 DNA follows: TGTGCCAGCAGCTCACAGGGGGGGCTTAATGAAAAACTGTTTTTT. It translates to CASSSQGGLNEKLFF.

The gene calls are TRBV9 and TRBJ2-1; no definite D call. Deletions cut 2 bases from V and 7 bases from J, with 16 bases between. The CDR3 extends over 15 amino acids. Germline CDR1 reads SGDLS; CDR2 reads YYNGEE. CDR3 loop: CASSVHQSSTNEQFF. CDR3 coding DNA: TGTGCCAGCAGCGTTCATCAGTCCTCTACTAATGAGCAGTTCTTC.

This rearrangement joins TRBV7-9 to TRBJ2-3; 9 bases match TRBD1. Germline V CDR1 and CDR2: SEHNR, FQNEAQ (reference sequence). J lost 3 bases, V lost 6 bases, and 4 bases had no gene match. The CDR3 is 14 amino acids. The CDR3 sequence: CASRRDRDTDTQYF. DNA of the CDR3: TGTGCCAGCAGGAGGGACAGGGATACAGATACGCAGTATTTT.

Here the CDR3 DNA reads TGTGCCAGCAGCTTGGGATCGGGAGATACGCAGTATTTT. It translates to CASSLGSGDTQYF. This sequence joins TRBV7-9 and TRBJ2-3; no clear D. The CDR3 extends over 13 amino acids. Trimming left V 3 bases short and J 5 bases short, with 9 bases between. From germline, CDR1 is SEHNR and CDR2 FQNEAQ (reference sequence).

In its sample, this clone was seen once. The J gene is TRBJ1-3, the V gene TRBV9; 7 bases are a match to TRBD1. V lost 0 bases, J lost 0 bases, and 9 bases stayed unmatched. The CDR3 has 18 residues. Germline loops: CDR1 SGDLS, CDR2 YYNGEE. This CDR3 reads CASSVGDSRHYSGNTIYF. DNA of the CDR3: TGTGCCAGCAGCGTAGGGGACAGTCGACATTACTCTGGAAACACCATATATTTT.

This clone was counted a single time. V and J are TRBV7-3 and TRBJ1-1, with a tentative D call TRBD1 (5 bases). There are 14 residues in the CDR3. V was cut by 5 bases and J by 3 bases, with 13 bases left in between. Per the germline V gene, CDR1 is SGHTA and CDR2 is FQGTGA. The CDR3 spells CASSQQRGDTEAFF. The DNA of the CDR3 is TGTGCCAGCAGCCAGCAGCGGGGGGACACTGAAGCTTTCTTT.

A single count supports this clone. V gene TRBV15 combines with J gene TRBJ2-2, with D tentatively TRBD2 (5 bases). The CDR3 is made up of 15 amino acids. Trimming took 0 bases from V and 5 from J, leaving 10 bases between them. Germline lookup yields CDR1 LNHNV and CDR2 YYDKDF (reference sequence). This CDR3 reads CATSREKLETGELFF. The CDR3 coding sequence is TGTGCCACCAGCAGAGAAAAACTAGAGACCGGGGAGCTGTTTTTT. Full variable domain (remainder filled in from reference TRBV15 and TRBJ2-2): DAMVIQNPRYQVTQFGKPVTLSCSQTLNHNVMYWYQQKSSQAPKLLFHYYDKDFNNEADTPDNFQSRRPNTSFCFLDIRSPGLGDTAMYLCATSREKLETGELFFGEGSRLTVL.

V is TRBV28 and J is TRBJ2-3; weak D call: TRBD2 (7 bases). CDR1 and CDR2 (germline): MDHEN, SYDVKM. V lost 2 bases and J 3 bases, leaving 12 bases between the germline ends. The CDR3 loop spans 15 amino acids. The CDR3 sequence: CASSLGGAGTDTQYF. The CDR3 DNA is TGTGCCAGCAGTTTAGGGGGGGCAGGGACAGATACGCAGTATTTT.

The chain uses TRBV5-1 and TRBJ2-1; the D gene is possibly TRBD2 (5 bases). The V end was cut by 4 bases, the J end by 7 bases, with 21 bases between. The CDR3 is 16 amino acids. Per the germline V gene, CDR1 is SGHRS and CDR2 is YFSETQ. CDR3 DNA: TGCGCCAGCAGCGGCCGGTTTGCGGGCACCGTTAATGAGCAGTTCTTC. It codes for CASSGRFAGTVNEQFF.

This clone was detected a few times. This rearrangement joins TRBV5-4 to TRBJ2-2, with 7 bases matching TRBD2. The V segment lost 4 bases and the J segment 3 bases; nucleotides outside the gene matches: 12. CDR3 length equals 17 residues. The V gene's germline CDR1 is SGHNT and CDR2 YYREEE (reference sequence). CDR3 sequence (DNA): TGTGCCAGCAGCCCCCGGGGGAGGGCAGGGCACACCGGGGAGCTGTTTTTT. Its translation: CASSPRGRAGHTGELFF.

In this sample, this clone turned up a few times. The chain is built from TRBV5-1 and TRBJ2-1; D is possibly TRBD2 (5 bases). The CDR3 consists of 15 residues. Trimming shortened V by 4 bases and J by 3 bases, and 14 bases separated the two germline ends. The germline V gene has CDR1 SGHRS and CDR2 YFSETQ. CDR3 loop: CASSLRDLLYNEQFF. In DNA, the CDR3 is TGCGCCAGCAGCCTCCGGGATCTCCTCTACAATGAGCAGTTCTTC.

The V gene is TRBV6-1, the J gene TRBJ2-5; 10 bases map to TRBD2. Losses at the gene ends were 7 bases for V and 4 bases for J; bases not matched to a gene: 6. The CDR3 spans 14 residues. Germline V gene lookup returns CDR1 MNHNS and CDR2 SASEGT. DNA for the CDR3: TGTGCCAGCATCTCACTAGCGGGGACAGAGACCCAGTACTTC. Residues: CASISLAGTETQYF.

The chain uses TRBV11-3 and TRBJ2-1, with 9 bases identical to TRBD1. The V gene's germline CDR1 is SGHNT and CDR2 YENEEA. The CDR3 length is 15 residues. Trimming at V came to 5 bases and at J to 8 bases, leaving 10 bases not matched to a gene. CDR3 nucleotide sequence: TGTGCCAGCAGCGGACAGGGGAGATCGGTCGATGAGCAGTTCTTC. Its protein product is CASSGQGRSVDEQFF. The entire variable domain, with the rest obtained from reference TRBV11-3 and TRBJ2-1, is as follows: EAGVVQSPRYKIIEKKQPVAFWCNPISGHNTLYWYLQNLGQGPELLIRYENEEAVDDSQLPKDRFSAERLKGVDSTLKIQPAELGDSAVYLCASSGQGRSVDEQFFGPGTRLTVL.

The J gene is TRBJ2-3, the V gene TRBV5-4, with D perhaps matching TRBD2 (6 bases). CDR1 is SGHNT, CDR2 YYREEE, per germline (reference sequence). Trimming took 2 bases from V and 5 from J, leaving 12 bases between them. This CDR3 has 14 residues. The CDR3 DNA follows: TGTGCCAGCAGCTTCTCCACCGGGGGAGATACGCAGTATTTT. Translating it yields CASSFSTGGDTQYF.

The V and J genes are TRBV23-1 and TRBJ2-3, with D possibly called TRBD1 or TRBD2 (5 bases each). Being an ORF, TRBV23-1 has a function that is uncertain. The CDR3 has 17 amino acids. The V gene lost 0 bases and the J gene lost 6 bases, with 19 bases spanning the gap. The CDR3 sequence: CASSQSRDALWYDTQYF. As DNA, the CDR3 is TGCGCCAGCAGTCAATCACGGGACGCTCTCTGGTATGATACGCAGTATTTT.

There are a few counts of this clone. V is TRBV7-9 and J is TRBJ1-5, with 7 bases identical to TRBD1. This CDR3 region has 14 residues. The junction had 6 bases not matched to a gene; V was cut back by 5 bases and J by 5 bases. Germline loops: CDR1 SEHNR, CDR2 FQNEAQ (reference sequence). The CDR3: CASSPTGDYQPQHF. DNA for the CDR3: TGTGCCAGCAGCCCCACAGGGGATTATCAGCCCCAGCATTTT.

The V and J genes are TRBV4-2 and TRBJ2-1; TRBD1 aligns across 8 bases. In germline, CDR1 is LGHNA, CDR2 YNFKEQ. The CDR3 contains 14 residues. Trimming removed 4 bases from V and 5 bases from J; junction bases left unmatched: 4. This CDR3 reads CASSRDRGDNEQFF. DNA for the CDR3: TGTGCCAGCAGCCGCGACAGGGGAGACAATGAGCAGTTCTTC.